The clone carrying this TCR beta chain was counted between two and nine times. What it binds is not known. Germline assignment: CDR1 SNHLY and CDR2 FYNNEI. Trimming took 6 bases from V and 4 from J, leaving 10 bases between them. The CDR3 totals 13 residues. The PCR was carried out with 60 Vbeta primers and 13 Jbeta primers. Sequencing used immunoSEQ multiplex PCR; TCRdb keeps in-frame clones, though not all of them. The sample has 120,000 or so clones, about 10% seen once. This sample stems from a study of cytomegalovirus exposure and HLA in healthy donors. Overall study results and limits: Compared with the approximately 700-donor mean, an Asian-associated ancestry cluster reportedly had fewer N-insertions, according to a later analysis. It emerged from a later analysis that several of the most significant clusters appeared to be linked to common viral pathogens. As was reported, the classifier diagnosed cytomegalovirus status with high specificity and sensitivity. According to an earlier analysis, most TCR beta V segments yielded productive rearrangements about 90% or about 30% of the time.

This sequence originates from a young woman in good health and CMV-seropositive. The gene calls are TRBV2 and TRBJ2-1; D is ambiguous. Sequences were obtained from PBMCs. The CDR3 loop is CASSFTLYNEQFF. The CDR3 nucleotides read TGTGCCAGCAGCTTCACTCTTTACAATGAGCAGTTCTTC.